This T cell receptor (beta chain) emerged from a study of CD8 T cells in ankylosing spondylitis. Points from the study as a whole: As reported, disease-linked clones showed significant enrichment in matched ankylosing spondylitis synovial fluid. Existing reports had already noted some motif variants in reactive arthritis synovial fluid and blood. A motif in TCR beta, a set of seven to nine highly homologous variants, appeared characteristic of ankylosing spondylitis blood.

On this clonotype itself: The antigen is undetermined.

TCRdb re-called the 5' RACE reads through MiXCR, storing one row per CDR3 protein. Of fewer than 200,000 distinct CDR3 sequences listed, about 18% were seen once; the top ten hold approximately 4%. V gave up 3 bases and J gave up 3 bases; unmatched junction bases: 6. Germline V gives CDR1 SNHLY, CDR2 FYNNEI. This CDR3 has 16 amino acids. Sample: blood, either unsorted or a sorted T cell fraction (not recorded which). The TCR was taken from a male donor between 5 and 35 years old with ankylosing spondylitis or in good health (not recorded which). J is TRBJ2-3 and V is TRBV2; TRBD1 matches at 10 bases. The CDR3 DNA reads TGTGCCAGCAGTGACCCCCGGGACAGGGGAACAGATACGCAGTATTTT. Protein product: CASSDPRDRGTDTQYF.